This entry describes one T cell receptor (beta chain). This record comes from a study of blood T cell repertoires in COVID-19. Overall study context: Samples taken during acute and convalescent COVID-19 were collected in the United States, Italy and Spain. PBMCs, B-cell-depleted T cells, or T cells were the source of the cDNA or gDNA that made up the material.

Per the authors' pipeline: Estimated nucleated cell counts came from reference gene primer amplification. Here immunoSEQ multiplex PCR was the method, and the copy in TCRdb shows in-frame clones only, minus some. V, J and clone size were drawn from that table, and D and trimming were deduced from the DNA. The table records approximately 30,000 clones, about 80% of them present only once. V shed 5 bases, J shed 1 base, and the junction held 10 bases outside the gene matches. Germline values: CDR1 LNHDA, CDR2 SQIVND (reference sequence). The CDR3 is made up of 17 amino acids. The sequencing sample was made of peripheral blood. This rearrangement joins TRBV19 to TRBJ2-3; 9 bases map to TRBD2. This TCR was recovered from an older man with acute or convalescent COVID-19. The CDR3 reads CASSGSSGAYGTDTQYF. The CDR3 nucleotides read TGTGCCAGTAGTGGGTCTAGCGGGGCTTACGGCACAGATACGCAGTATTTT.